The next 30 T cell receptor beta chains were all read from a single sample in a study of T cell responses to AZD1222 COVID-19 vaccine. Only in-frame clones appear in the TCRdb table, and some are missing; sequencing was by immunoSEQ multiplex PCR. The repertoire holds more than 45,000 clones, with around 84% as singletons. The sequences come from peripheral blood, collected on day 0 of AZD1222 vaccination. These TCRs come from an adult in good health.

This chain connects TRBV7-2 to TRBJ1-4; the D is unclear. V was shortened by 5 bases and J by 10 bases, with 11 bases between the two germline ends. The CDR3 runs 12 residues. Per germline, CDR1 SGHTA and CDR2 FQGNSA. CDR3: CASSAEGLKLFF. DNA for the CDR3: TGTGCCAGCAGCGCAGAGGGCCTAAAACTGTTTTTT.

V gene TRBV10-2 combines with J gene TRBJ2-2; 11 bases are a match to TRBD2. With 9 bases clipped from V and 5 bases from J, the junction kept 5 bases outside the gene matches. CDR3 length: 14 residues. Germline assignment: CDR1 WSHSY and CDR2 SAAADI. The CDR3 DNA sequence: TGCGCCAGTTCCCTAGCGGGAGGAACCGGGGAGCTGTTTTTT. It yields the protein CASSLAGGTGELFF.

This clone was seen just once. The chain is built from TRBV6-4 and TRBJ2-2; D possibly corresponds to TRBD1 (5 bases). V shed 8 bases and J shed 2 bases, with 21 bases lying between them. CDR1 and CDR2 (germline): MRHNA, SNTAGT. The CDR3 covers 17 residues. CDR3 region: CASGFNRPSENTGELFF. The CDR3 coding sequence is TGTGCCAGCGGATTTAACAGGCCGTCTGAAAACACCGGGGAGCTGTTTTTT.

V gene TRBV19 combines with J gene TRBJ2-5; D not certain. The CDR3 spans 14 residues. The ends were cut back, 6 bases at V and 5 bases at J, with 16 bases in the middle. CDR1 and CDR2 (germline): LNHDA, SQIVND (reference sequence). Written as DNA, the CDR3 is TGTGCCAGTAGCCTTCGACTTGGGGATGAGACCCAGTACTTC. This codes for CASSLRLGDETQYF.

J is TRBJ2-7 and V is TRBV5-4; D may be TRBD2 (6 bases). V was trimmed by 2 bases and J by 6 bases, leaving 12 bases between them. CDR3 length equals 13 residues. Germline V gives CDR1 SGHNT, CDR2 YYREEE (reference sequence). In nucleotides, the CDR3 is TGTGCCAGCAGCTTAAGACTAGTCGGCGAGCAGTACTTC. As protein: CASSLRLVGEQYF.

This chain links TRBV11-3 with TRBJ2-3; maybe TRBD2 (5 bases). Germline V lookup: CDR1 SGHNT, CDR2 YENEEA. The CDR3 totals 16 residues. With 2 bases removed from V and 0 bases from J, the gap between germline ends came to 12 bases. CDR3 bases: TGTGCCAGCAGCTTAAGAGTCGGCGGGAGCACAGATACGCAGTATTTT. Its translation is CASSLRVGGSTDTQYF.

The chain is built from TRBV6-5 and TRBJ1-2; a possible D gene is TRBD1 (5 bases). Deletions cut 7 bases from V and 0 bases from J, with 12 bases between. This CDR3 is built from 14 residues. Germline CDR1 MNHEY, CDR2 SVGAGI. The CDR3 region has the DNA TGTGCCAGCAAATCGGACATAGCTAACTATGGCTACACCTTC. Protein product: CASKSDIANYGYTF.

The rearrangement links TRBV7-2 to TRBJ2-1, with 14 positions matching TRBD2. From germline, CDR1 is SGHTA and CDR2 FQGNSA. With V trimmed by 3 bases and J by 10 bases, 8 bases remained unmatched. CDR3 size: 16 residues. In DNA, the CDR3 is TGTGCCAGCAGCTTGCGACTAGCGGGAGGGCCTGGGGAGCAGTTCTTC. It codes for CASSLRLAGGPGEQFF.

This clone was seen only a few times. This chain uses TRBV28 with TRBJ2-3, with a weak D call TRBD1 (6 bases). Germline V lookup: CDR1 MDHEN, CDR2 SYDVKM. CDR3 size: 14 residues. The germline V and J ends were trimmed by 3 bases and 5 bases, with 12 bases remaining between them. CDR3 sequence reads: CASSFDTGLDTQYF. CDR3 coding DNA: TGTGCCAGCAGTTTCGACACAGGGTTAGATACGCAGTATTTT.

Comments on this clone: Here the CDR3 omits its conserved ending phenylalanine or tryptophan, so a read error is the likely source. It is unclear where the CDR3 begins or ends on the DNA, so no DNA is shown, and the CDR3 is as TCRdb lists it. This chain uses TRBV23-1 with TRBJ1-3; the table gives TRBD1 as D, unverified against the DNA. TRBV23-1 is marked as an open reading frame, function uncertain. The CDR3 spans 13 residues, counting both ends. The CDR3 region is CASSQIDNRSKES.

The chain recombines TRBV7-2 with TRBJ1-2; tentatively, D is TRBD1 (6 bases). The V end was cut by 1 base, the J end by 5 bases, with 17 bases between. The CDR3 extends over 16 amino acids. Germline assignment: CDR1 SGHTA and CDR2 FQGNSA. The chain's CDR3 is CASSLVGGTELYGYTF. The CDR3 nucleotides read TGTGCCAGCAGCTTAGTAGGGGGGACGGAACTTTATGGCTACACCTTC. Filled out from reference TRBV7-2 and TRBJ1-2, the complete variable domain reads GAGVSQSPSNKVTEKGKDVELRCDPISGHTALYWYRQSLGQGLEFLIYFQGNSAPDKSGLPSDRFSAERTGGSVSTLTIQRTQQEDSAVYLCASSLVGGTELYGYTFGSGTRLTVV.

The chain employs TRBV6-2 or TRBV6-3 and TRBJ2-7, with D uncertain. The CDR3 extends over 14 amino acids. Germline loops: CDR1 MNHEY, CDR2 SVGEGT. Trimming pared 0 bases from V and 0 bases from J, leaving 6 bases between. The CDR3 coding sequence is TGTGCCAGCAGTTACTCGTCGGACTCCTACGAGCAGTACTTC. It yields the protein CASSYSSDSYEQYF.

CDR3 protein: CASSAGAYQETQYF. CDR3 bases: TGTGCCAGTAGTGCGGGGGCGTACCAAGAGACCCAGTACTTC. V gene TRBV19 combines with J gene TRBJ2-5, with D maybe TRBD2 (7 bases). The CDR3 contains 14 residues. Germline V gene lookup returns CDR1 LNHDA and CDR2 SQIVND (reference sequence). Trimming took 5 bases from V and 0 from J, leaving 10 bases between them.

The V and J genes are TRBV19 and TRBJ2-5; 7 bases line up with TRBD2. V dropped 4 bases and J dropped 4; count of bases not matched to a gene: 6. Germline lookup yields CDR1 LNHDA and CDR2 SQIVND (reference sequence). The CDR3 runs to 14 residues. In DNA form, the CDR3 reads TGTGCCAGTAGTAAAGGGGAGGGAGTAGAGACCCAGTACTTC. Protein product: CASSKGEGVETQYF.

CDR3 DNA: TGTGCCAGCAGTTCGGGACAGGGGATCGGTGGCTACACCTTC. Amino acids: CASSSGQGIGGYTF. The chain employs TRBV27 and TRBJ1-2, with TRBD1 identical over 10 bases. This CDR3 is built from 14 residues. From germline, CDR1 is MNHEY and CDR2 SMNVEV (reference sequence). Germline trimming cut 4 bases from V and 7 bases from J; bases unmatched to any gene: 6.

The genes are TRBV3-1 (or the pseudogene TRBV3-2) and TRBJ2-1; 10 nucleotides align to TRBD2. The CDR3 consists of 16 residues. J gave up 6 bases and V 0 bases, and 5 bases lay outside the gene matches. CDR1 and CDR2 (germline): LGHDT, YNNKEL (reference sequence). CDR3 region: CASSQELAGLLNEQFF. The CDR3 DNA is TGTGCCAGCAGCCAAGAACTAGCGGGACTACTCAATGAGCAGTTCTTC.

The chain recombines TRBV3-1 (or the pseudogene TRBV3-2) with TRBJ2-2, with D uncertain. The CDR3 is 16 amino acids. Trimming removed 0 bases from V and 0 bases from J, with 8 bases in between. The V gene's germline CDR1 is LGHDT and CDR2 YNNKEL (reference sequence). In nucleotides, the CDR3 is TGTGCCAGCAGCCAAGACAGGTTTTCGAACACCGGGGAGCTGTTTTTT. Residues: CASSQDRFSNTGELFF.

The CDR3 reads CASSPRDKMNTEAFF. CDR3 bases: TGTGCCAGCAGCCCCCGGGACAAGATGAACACTGAAGCTTTCTTT. The chain carries TRBV3-1 (or the pseudogene TRBV3-2) and TRBJ1-1; D is possibly TRBD1 (6 bases). CDR3 size: 15 residues. The V gene's germline CDR1 is LGHDT and CDR2 YNNKEL (reference sequence). The germline V and J ends were trimmed by 4 bases and 0 bases, with 12 bases remaining between them.

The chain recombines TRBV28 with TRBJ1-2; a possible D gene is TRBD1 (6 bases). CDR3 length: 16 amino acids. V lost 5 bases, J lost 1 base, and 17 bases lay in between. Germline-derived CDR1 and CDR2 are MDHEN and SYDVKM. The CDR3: CASSTPNREVNYGYTF. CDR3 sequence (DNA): TGTGCCAGCAGTACCCCGAACAGGGAAGTTAACTATGGCTACACCTTC.

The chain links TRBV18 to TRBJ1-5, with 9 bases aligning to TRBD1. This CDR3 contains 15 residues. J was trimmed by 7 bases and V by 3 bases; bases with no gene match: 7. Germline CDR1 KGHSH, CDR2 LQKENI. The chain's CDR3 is CASSPRDRAEQPQHF. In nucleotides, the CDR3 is TGTGCCAGCTCACCCCGGGACAGGGCGGAACAGCCCCAGCATTTT.

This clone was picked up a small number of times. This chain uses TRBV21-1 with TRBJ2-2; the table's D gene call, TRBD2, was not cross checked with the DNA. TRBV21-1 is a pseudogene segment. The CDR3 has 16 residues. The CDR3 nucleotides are TGTGCCAGCAGCAAAGTTCCAGCGGCGAACACCGGGGAGCTGTTTTTT. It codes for CASSKVPAANTGELFF.

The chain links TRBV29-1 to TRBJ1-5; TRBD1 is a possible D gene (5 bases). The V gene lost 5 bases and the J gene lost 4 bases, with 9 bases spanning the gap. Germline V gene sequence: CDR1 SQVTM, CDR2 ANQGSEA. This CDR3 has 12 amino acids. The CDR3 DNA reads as TGCAGCGTTATTTCAGGGAATCAGCCCCAGCATTTT. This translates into CSVISGNQPQHF.

The CDR3 is CASSQVGHEQYF. The DNA for the CDR3 is TGTGCCAGCAGCCAAGTGGGGCACGAGCAGTACTTC. J is TRBJ2-7 and V is TRBV3-1 (or the pseudogene TRBV3-2), with D maybe TRBD1 (5 bases). V shed 1 base and J shed 5 bases, with 6 bases lying between them. From germline, CDR1 is LGHDT and CDR2 YNNKEL (reference sequence). There are 12 residues in the CDR3.

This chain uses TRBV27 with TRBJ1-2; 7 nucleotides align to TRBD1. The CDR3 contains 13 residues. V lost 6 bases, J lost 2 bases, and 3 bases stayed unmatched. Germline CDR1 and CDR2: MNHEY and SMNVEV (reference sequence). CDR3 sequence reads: CASSPTGNYGYTF. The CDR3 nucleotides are TGTGCCAGCAGCCCGACAGGGAACTATGGCTACACCTTC.

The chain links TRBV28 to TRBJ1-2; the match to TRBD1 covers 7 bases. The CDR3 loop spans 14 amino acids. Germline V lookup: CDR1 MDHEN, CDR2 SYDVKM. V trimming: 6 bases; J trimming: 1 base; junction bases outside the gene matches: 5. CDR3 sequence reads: CASRSTGINYGYTF. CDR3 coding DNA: TGTGCCAGCAGGTCGACAGGGATTAACTATGGCTACACCTTC.

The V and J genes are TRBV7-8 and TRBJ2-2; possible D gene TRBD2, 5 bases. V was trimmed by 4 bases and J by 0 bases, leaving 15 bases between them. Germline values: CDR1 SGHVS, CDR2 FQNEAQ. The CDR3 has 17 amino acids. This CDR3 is CASSYRGVRTNTGELFF. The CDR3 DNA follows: TGTGCCAGCAGCTATCGGGGTGTCCGGACGAACACCGGGGAGCTGTTTTTT.

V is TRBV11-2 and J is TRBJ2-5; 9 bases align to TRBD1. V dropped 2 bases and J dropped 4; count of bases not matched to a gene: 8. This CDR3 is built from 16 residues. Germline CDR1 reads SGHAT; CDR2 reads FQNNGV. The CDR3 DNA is TGTGCCAGCAGCTTATTGGGGACAGGGTTAGGAGAGACCCAGTACTTC. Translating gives CASSLLGTGLGETQYF.

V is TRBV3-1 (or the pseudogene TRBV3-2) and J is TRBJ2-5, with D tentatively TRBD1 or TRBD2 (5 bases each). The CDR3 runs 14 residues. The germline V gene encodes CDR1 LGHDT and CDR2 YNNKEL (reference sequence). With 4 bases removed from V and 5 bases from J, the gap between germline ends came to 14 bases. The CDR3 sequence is CASSRSGWGETQYF. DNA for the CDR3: TGTGCCAGCAGCCGGTCCGGCTGGGGGGAGACCCAGTACTTC.

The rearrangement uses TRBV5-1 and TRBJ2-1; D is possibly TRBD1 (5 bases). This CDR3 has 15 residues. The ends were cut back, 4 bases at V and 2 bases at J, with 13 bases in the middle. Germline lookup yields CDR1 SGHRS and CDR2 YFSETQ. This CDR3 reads CASSPQGLTYNEQFF. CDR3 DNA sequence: TGCGCCAGCAGCCCCCAGGGTTTGACCTACAATGAGCAGTTCTTC.

Written as DNA, the CDR3 is TGTGCCAGCAGTTACTCTAGGGGGAACTATGGCTACACCTTC. It encodes CASSYSRGNYGYTF. The chain couples TRBV6-5 to TRBJ1-2; weak D call: TRBD1 (6 bases). The CDR3 contains 14 residues. With 0 bases removed from V and 2 bases from J, the gap between germline ends came to 7 bases. CDR1 and CDR2 (germline): MNHEY, SVGAGI.